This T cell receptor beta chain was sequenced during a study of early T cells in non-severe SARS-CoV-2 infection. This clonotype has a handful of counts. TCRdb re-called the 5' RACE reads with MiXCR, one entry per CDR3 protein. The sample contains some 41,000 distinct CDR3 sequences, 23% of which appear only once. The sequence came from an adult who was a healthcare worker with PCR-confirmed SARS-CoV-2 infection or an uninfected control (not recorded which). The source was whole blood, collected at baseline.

As DNA, the CDR3 is TGCAGTGCTAGTTCGGCGGGGGGCTCTTCCGAGCAGTACTTC. As protein: CSASSAGGSSEQYF. The V gene is TRBV20-1, the J gene TRBJ2-7; 8 positions agree with TRBD2. The CDR3 has 14 residues. J lost 6 bases, V lost 3 bases, and 10 bases had no gene match. Germline loops: CDR1 DFQATT, CDR2 SNEGSKA (reference sequence).